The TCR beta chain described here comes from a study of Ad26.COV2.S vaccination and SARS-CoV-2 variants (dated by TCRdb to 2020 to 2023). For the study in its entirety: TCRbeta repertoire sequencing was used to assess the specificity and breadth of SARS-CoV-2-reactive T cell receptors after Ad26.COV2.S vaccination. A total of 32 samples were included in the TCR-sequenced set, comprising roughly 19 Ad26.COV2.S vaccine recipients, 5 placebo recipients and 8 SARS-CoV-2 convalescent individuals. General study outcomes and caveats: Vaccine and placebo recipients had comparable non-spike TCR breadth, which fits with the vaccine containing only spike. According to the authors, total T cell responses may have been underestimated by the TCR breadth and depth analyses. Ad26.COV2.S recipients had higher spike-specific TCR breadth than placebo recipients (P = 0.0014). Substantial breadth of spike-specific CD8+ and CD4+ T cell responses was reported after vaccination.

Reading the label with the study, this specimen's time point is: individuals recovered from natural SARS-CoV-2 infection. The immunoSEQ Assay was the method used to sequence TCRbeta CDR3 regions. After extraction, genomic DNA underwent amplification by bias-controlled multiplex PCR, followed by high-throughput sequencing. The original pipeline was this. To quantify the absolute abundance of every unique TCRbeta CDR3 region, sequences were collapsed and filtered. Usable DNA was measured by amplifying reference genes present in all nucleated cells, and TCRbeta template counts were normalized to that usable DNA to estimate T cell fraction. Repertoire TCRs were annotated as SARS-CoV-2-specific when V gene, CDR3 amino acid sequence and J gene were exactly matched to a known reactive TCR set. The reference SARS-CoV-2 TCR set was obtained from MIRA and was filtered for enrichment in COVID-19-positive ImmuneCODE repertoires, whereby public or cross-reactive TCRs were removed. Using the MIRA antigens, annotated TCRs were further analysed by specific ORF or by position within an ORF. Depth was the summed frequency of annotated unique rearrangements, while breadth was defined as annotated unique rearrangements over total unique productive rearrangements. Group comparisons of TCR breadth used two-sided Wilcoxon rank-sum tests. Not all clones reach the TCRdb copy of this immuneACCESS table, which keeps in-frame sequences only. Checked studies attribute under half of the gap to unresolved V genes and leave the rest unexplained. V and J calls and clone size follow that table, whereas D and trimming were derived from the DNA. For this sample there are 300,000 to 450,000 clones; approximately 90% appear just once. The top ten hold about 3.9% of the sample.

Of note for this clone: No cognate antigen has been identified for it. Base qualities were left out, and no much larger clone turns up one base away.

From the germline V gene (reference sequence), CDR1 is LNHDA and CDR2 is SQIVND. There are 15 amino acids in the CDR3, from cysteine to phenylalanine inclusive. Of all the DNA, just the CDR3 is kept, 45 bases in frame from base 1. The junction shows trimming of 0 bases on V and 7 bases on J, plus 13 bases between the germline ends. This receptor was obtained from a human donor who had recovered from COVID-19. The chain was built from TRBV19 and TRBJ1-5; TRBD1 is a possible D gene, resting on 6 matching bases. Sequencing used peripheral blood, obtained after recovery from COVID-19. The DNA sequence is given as TGTGCCAGTAGTATAGACAGGGGAACAGGGCAGCCCCAGCATTTT. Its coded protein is CASSIDRGTGQPQHF.